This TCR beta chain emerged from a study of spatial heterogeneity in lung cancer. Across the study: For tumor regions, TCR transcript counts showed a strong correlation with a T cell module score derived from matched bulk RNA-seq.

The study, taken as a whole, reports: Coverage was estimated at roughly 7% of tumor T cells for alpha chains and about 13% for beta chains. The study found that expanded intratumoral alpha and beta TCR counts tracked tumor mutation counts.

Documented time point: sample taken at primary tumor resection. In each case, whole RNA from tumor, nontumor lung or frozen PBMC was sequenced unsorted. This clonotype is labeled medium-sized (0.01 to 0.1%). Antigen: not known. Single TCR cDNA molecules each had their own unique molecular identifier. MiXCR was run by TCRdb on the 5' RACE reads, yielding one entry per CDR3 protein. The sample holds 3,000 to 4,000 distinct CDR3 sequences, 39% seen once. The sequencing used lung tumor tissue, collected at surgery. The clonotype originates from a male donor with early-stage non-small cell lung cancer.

CDR3 coding DNA: TGTGCCAGCAGTCCCCCGACAGGGGGCTTTACTGAAGCTTTCTTT. Its protein is CASSPPTGGFTEAFF. The chain carries TRBV28 and TRBJ1-1, with 10 bases aligning to TRBD1. Germline V gene lookup returns CDR1 MDHEN and CDR2 SYDVKM. The CDR3 has 15 residues. The ends lost 5 bases at V and 5 bases at J; junction bases unmatched: 8. The variable domain in full, completed from reference TRBV28 and TRBJ1-1, reads DVKVTQSSRYLVKRTGEKVFLECVQDMDHENMFWYRQDPGLGLRLIYFSYDVKMKEKGDIPEGYSVSREKKERFSLILESASTNQTSMYLCASSPPTGGFTEAFFGQGTRLTVV.